This passage covers 9 T cell receptor beta chains from one sample sequenced in a study of T-cell reconstitution after alpha-beta-depleted transplantation in children. As it was prepared, the TCRbeta library received unique molecular identifiers. TCRdb re-derived calls from the PCR reads in MiXCR, one entry per CDR3 protein. In the table there are 260,000 or so distinct CDR3 sequences, about 11% of which are singletons. Sequencing used PBMCs from the stem cell graft donor, obtained from the stem cell graft. The receptors here all came from a human donor who donated a stem cell graft to a child with acute lymphoblastic leukemia.

This clonotype came up many times. The chain combines TRBV25-1 with TRBJ2-1; perhaps TRBD2 as D (6 bases). There are 16 residues in the CDR3. Germline-derived CDR1 and CDR2 are MGHDK and SYGVNS. Trimming shortened V by 2 bases and J by 7 bases, and 18 bases separated the two germline ends. The CDR3 reads CASSETGVGNWNEQFF. Here the CDR3 DNA reads TGTGCCAGCAGTGAAACGGGAGTTGGAAATTGGAATGAGCAGTTCTTC.

About this clonotype itself: A read error is possible here, since a much larger clone lies one base away. V is TRBV14 and J is TRBJ1-2, with no clear D. The V end was cut by 2 bases, the J end by 12 bases, with 19 bases between. Germline V gene sequence: CDR1 SGHDN, CDR2 FVKESK. The CDR3 extends over 14 amino acids. As DNA, the CDR3 is TGTGCCAGCAGCCAATCGGACTCAAAGCGCGGCGACACCTTC. Its protein product is CASSQSDSKRGDTF.

The chain employs TRBV5-6 and TRBJ2-1; D gene uncertain. Germline V gene lookup returns CDR1 SGHDT and CDR2 YYEEEE. Trimming removed 4 bases from V and 0 bases from J, with 14 bases in between. This CDR3 is 16 amino acids long. In nucleotides, the CDR3 is TGTGCCAGCAGCCCCCGGCCCCAATTCTCCTACAATGAGCAGTTCTTC. Translating gives CASSPRPQFSYNEQFF.

This clonotype was seen ten or more times. The chain is built from TRBV29-1 and TRBJ2-1; D is ambiguous. This CDR3 is 13 amino acids long. V was trimmed by 2 bases and J by 8 bases, leaving 13 bases between them. The V gene's germline CDR1 is SQVTM and CDR2 ANQGSEA. Here the CDR3 reads CSVEFIKGDEQFF. CDR3 in DNA: TGCAGCGTTGAATTCATCAAAGGCGATGAGCAGTTCTTC.

There are many counts of this clonotype. The rearrangement uses TRBV6-2 or TRBV6-3 and TRBJ1-2; D not resolved. The germline V gene encodes CDR1 MNHEY and CDR2 SVGEGT. CDR3 length equals 11 residues. Trimming took 0 bases from V and 6 from J, leaving 2 bases between them. This chain's CDR3 is CASSYSDGYTF. The CDR3 DNA sequence: TGTGCCAGCAGTTACTCGGATGGCTACACCTTC.

This clonotype was observed many times. This chain links TRBV5-1 with TRBJ1-2, with TRBD1 as a possible D gene (6 bases). V gave up 2 bases and J gave up 5 bases, with 13 bases separating them. The CDR3 has 14 residues. Germline V gene data show CDR1 as SGHRS and CDR2 as YFSETQ. The CDR3 DNA reads TGCGCCAGCAGCTTACAGGGCGGAGAGTATGGCTACACCTTC. Translating gives CASSLQGGEYGYTF.

The chain carries TRBV30 and TRBJ2-2; D may correspond to TRBD1 or TRBD2 (6 bases each). Per the germline V gene, CDR1 is GTSNPN and CDR2 is SVGIG (reference sequence). V was clipped by 8 bases and J by 1 base, with 17 bases between them. The CDR3 spans 15 residues. The CDR3 nucleotides are TGTGCCGGAGGGAATGGGACAAAGAACACCGGGGAGCTGTTTTTT. Protein: CAGGNGTKNTGELFF. Based on the CDR3 plus reference TRBV30 and TRBJ2-2, the full variable domain is SQTIHQWPATLVQPVGSPLSLECTVEGTSNPNLYWYRQAAGRGLQLLFYSVGIGQISSEVPQNLSASRPQDRQFILSSKKLLLSDSGFYLCAGGNGTKNTGELFFGEGSRLTVL.

At least ten counts were recorded for this clonotype. The V gene is TRBV29-1, the J gene TRBJ1-1; D remains unclear. Germline CDR1 is SQVTM and CDR2 is ANQGSEA. V was clipped by 7 bases and J by 1 base, with 4 bases between them. The CDR3 covers 10 residues. The CDR3: CSGENTEAFF. The CDR3 DNA reads TGCAGCGGTGAGAACACTGAAGCTTTCTTT. Looking up the rest from reference TRBV29-1 and TRBJ1-1 gives the full variable domain: SAVISQKPSRDICQRGTSLTIQCQVDSQVTMMFWYRQQPGQSLTLIATANQGSEATYESGFVIDKFPISRPNLTFSTLTVSNMSPEDSSIYLCSGENTEAFFGQGTRLTVV.

This clonotype has just one count. A much larger clonotype is one base distant, so this may be a read error. The chain uses TRBV20-1 and TRBJ1-4; no clear D gene. The CDR3 covers 12 residues. Per the germline V gene, CDR1 is DFQATT and CDR2 is SNEGSKA (reference sequence). The chain's CDR3 is CTAGRVNEKLFF. The CDR3 nucleotides are TGCACTGCTGGAAGGGTTAATGAAAAACTGTTTTTT.